The 18 T cell receptor beta chains presented below share a single source sample, sequenced in a study of blood T cell repertoires in COVID-19. Assay used: immunoSEQ multiplex PCR; TCRdb lists only in-frame clones, some missing. Here the sample spans 55,000 or so clones, about 90% being singletons. The sequenced material came from peripheral blood. Source of these receptors: a man aged 55-75 years with active or convalescent COVID-19.

This clone was counted between two and nine times. The V gene is TRBV5-4, the J gene TRBJ1-6, with D possibly being TRBD1 (6 bases). CDR1 SGHNT and CDR2 YYREEE come from the germline V gene (reference sequence). CDR3 length equals 14 residues. Deletions cut 5 bases from V and 8 bases from J, with 14 bases between. The CDR3 DNA sequence: TGTGCCAGCAGGGTTCAGGGGAAACATTCACCCCTCCACTTT. Protein: CASRVQGKHSPLHF. Filled out from reference TRBV5-4 and TRBJ1-6, the complete variable domain reads ETGVTQSPTHLIKTRGQQVTLRCSSQSGHNTVSWYQQALGQGPQFIFQYYREEENGRGNFPPRFSGLQFPNYSSELNVNALELDDSALYLCASRVQGKHSPLHFGNGTRLTVT.

The chain joins TRBV6-5 to TRBJ2-2, with 7 bases fitting TRBD1. The CDR3 spans 15 residues. CDR1 and CDR2 from the germline V gene are MNHEY and SVGAGI. Unmatched junction bases numbered 7, after V lost 6 bases and J lost 3 bases. The CDR3 DNA is TGTGCCAGCAGCTCGGGACAGCTTGACACCGGGGAGCTGTTTTTT. This sequence encodes CASSSGQLDTGELFF.

The chain uses TRBV3-1 (or the pseudogene TRBV3-2) and TRBJ2-3; tentatively, D is TRBD2 (6 bases). Trimming left V 4 bases short and J 2 bases short, with 13 bases between. The germline V gene has CDR1 LGHDT and CDR2 YNNKEL (reference sequence). This CDR3 region has 15 residues. CDR3: CASSRSQRVTDTQYF. The CDR3 DNA reads TGTGCCAGCAGCCGGTCTCAGCGGGTCACAGATACGCAGTATTTT.

The rearrangement links TRBV5-1 to TRBJ2-1; 12 nucleotides match TRBD2. Germline lookup yields CDR1 SGHRS and CDR2 YFSETQ. The CDR3 runs 16 residues. The junction had 6 bases not matched to a gene; V was cut back by 4 bases and J by 4 bases. The CDR3 DNA reads TGCGCCAGCAGCCCGACTAGCGGGGGCCGATACAATGAGCAGTTCTTC. Amino acid sequence: CASSPTSGGRYNEQFF.

The chain is built from TRBV28 and TRBJ1-4, with TRBD1 matching over 9 bases. With V trimmed by 5 bases and J by 6 bases, 4 bases remained unmatched. Germline values: CDR1 MDHEN, CDR2 SYDVKM. The CDR3 spans 14 residues. The CDR3 is CASSPRDRDEKLFF. In nucleotides, the CDR3 is TGTGCCAGCAGTCCAAGGGACAGGGATGAAAAACTGTTTTTT.

The genes are TRBV25-1 and TRBJ2-1; 7 nucleotides match TRBD2. This CDR3 has 14 amino acids. The V and J ends lost 1 base and 6 bases, in that order; junction bases with no gene match: 3. Per the germline V gene, CDR1 is MGHDK and CDR2 is SYGVNS. The CDR3 here is CASSESGLRNEQFF. The CDR3 bases are TGTGCCAGCAGTGAATCGGGACTACGCAATGAGCAGTTCTTC.

This clone came up a few times. The rearrangement uses TRBV7-6 and TRBJ1-4; D possibly corresponds to TRBD1 (6 bases). This CDR3 contains 19 residues. V lost 1 base, J lost 0 bases, and 18 bases lay in between. Germline V gene lookup returns CDR1 SGHVS and CDR2 FNYEAQ. The CDR3 loop reads CASSLVPVAGAATNEKLFF. The DNA for the CDR3 is TGTGCCAGCAGCTTAGTGCCGGTGGCAGGGGCTGCAACTAATGAAAAACTGTTTTTT.

This clone showed up many times. The same CDR3 also results from other DNA sequences found in this sample. The rearrangement uses TRBV3-1 (or the pseudogene TRBV3-2) and TRBJ1-3; the D gene is possibly TRBD1 (5 bases). Germline CDR1 and CDR2: LGHDT and YNNKEL (reference sequence). This CDR3 is 16 amino acids long. V was cut by 0 bases and J by 1 base, with 10 bases left in between. CDR3 nucleotides: TGTGCCAGCAGCCAAGAAGGCGGGGGTTCTGGAAACACCATATATTTT. This sequence encodes CASSQEGGGSGNTIYF.

As regards this clone: The junction departs from the called germline gene at one end, perhaps through a read error. The chain carries TRBV6-2 or TRBV6-3 and TRBJ2-1; TRBD1 agrees at 9 bases. The CDR3 sequence is 13 residues long. Germline assignment: CDR1 MNHEY and CDR2 SVGEGT. The CDR3 bases are TGTGCCAGCAGTTACTCCGGGACAGGGAATTTGCTCTTC. This codes for CASSYSGTGNLLF.

The chain carries TRBV7-2 and TRBJ1-2; tentatively, D is TRBD1 (6 bases). Germline CDR1 and CDR2: SGHTA and FQGNSA. The ends were cut back, 5 bases at V and 1 base at J, with 8 bases in the middle. The CDR3 sequence is 13 residues long. CDR3: CASSPDSNYGYTF. The CDR3 DNA is TGTGCCAGCAGCCCGGACAGTAACTATGGCTACACCTTC.

CDR3 sequence reads: CASSQGQGGQPQHF. The CDR3 bases are TGTGCCAGCAGCCAAGGACAGGGGGGCCAGCCCCAGCATTTT. V gene TRBV16 combines with J gene TRBJ1-5; 10 positions agree with TRBD1. The J segment lost 7 bases and the V segment lost 2 bases, leaving 2 bases of the junction unmatched. CDR1 is KGHSY, CDR2 FQNENV, per germline. The CDR3 covers 14 residues.

V usage is TRBV6-2 or TRBV6-3 and J usage is TRBJ2-3, with D unresolved. Germline V CDR1 and CDR2: MNHEY, SVGEGT. V lost 2 bases and J 1 base, leaving 7 bases between the germline ends. This CDR3 is built from 14 residues. The CDR3 DNA reads TGTGCCAGCAGTTACGGCCAGGGCACAGATACGCAGTATTTT. Encoded protein: CASSYGQGTDTQYF.

In its sample, this clone was seen a few times. V and J are TRBV12-5 and TRBJ1-5; TRBD1 aligns across 7 bases. Germline V gene lookup returns CDR1 LGHNT and CDR2 FRNRAP. Unmatched junction bases numbered 7, after V lost 3 bases and J lost 5 bases. The CDR3 contains 15 residues. The CDR3 nucleotides read TGTGCTAGTGGTTTCGGACAGGTGGGGCATCAGCCCCAGCATTTT. It translates to CASGFGQVGHQPQHF.

The gene calls are TRBV6-1 and TRBJ1-2; TRBD1 might be the D (5 bases). V was pared by 2 bases and J by 7 bases, with 14 bases between. This CDR3 is built from 14 residues. The V gene's germline CDR1 is MNHNS and CDR2 SASEGT. This CDR3 is CASSESRGSGGYTF. CDR3 nucleotides: TGTGCCAGCAGTGAAAGTAGGGGCTCGGGTGGCTACACCTTC.

In DNA form, the CDR3 reads TGTGCCAGCAGCAAACAGGGAAGCAATCAGCCCCAGCATTTT. Translated, it gives CASSKQGSNQPQHF. The V call is TRBV3-1 (or the pseudogene TRBV3-2), the J call TRBJ1-5; weak D call: TRBD1 (6 bases). With 5 bases removed from V and 1 base from J, the gap between germline ends came to 9 bases. Germline CDR1 and CDR2: LGHDT and YNNKEL (reference sequence). The CDR3 contains 14 residues.

The chain employs TRBV6-1 and TRBJ2-5; 7 nucleotides line up with TRBD2. The CDR3 runs 15 residues. V lost 1 base to trimming and J lost 1 base; unmatched junction nucleotides: 3. Germline V lookup: CDR1 MNHNS, CDR2 SASEGT. DNA for the CDR3: TGTGCCAGCAGTGAAGGGCTAGCGGTCCAAGAGACCCAGTACTTC. Translating it yields CASSEGLAVQETQYF.

The chain links TRBV5-8 to TRBJ1-4, with 8 bases identical to TRBD1. Germline assignment: CDR1 SGHTS and CDR2 YDEGEE. The CDR3 contains 16 residues. V trimming: 0 bases; J trimming: 4 bases; junction bases outside the gene matches: 5. The CDR3 bases are TGTGCCAGCAGCTTGGGTGAGGGACAGGATAATGAAAAACTGTTTTTT. Residues: CASSLGEGQDNEKLFF.

The J gene is TRBJ2-2, the V gene TRBV27, with 9 positions matching TRBD2. Germline loops: CDR1 MNHEY, CDR2 SMNVEV (reference sequence). CDR3 length equals 17 residues. With 5 bases clipped from V and 5 bases from J, the junction kept 12 bases outside the gene matches. The CDR3 spells CASSVKSSGRSTGELFF. CDR3 coding DNA: TGTGCCAGCAGTGTGAAGAGTAGCGGGAGATCAACCGGGGAGCTGTTTTTT.